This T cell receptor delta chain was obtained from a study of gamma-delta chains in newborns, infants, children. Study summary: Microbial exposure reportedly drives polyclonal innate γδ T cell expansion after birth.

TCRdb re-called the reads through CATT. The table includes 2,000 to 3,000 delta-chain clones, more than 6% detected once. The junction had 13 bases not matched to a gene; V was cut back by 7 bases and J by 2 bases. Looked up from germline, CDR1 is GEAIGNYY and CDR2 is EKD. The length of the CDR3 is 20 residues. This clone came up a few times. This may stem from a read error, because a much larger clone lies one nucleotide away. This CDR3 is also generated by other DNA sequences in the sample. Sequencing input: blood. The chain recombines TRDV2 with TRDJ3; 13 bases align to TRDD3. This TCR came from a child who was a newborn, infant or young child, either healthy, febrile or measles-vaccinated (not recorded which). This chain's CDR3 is CACDALLGDTTPWDTRQMFF. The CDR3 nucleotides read TGTGCCTGCGACGCCCTACTGGGGGATACGACCCCCTGGGACACCCGACAGATGTTTTTC.